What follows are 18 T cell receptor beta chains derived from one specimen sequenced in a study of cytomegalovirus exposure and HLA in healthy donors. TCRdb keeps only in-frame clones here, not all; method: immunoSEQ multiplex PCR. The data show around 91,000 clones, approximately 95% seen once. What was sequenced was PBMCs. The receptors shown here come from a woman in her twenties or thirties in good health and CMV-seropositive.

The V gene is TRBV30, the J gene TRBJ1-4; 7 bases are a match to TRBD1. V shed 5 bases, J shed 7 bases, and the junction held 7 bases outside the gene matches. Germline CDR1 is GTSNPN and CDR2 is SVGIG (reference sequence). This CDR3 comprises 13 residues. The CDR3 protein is CAWSRGVSEKLFF. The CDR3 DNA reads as TGTGCCTGGTCCAGGGGGGTTAGTGAAAAACTGTTTTTT. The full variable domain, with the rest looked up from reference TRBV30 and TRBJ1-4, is SQTIHQWPATLVQPVGSPLSLECTVEGTSNPNLYWYRQAAGRGLQLLFYSVGIGQISSEVPQNLSASRPQDRQFILSSKKLLLSDSGFYLCAWSRGVSEKLFFGSGTQLSVL.

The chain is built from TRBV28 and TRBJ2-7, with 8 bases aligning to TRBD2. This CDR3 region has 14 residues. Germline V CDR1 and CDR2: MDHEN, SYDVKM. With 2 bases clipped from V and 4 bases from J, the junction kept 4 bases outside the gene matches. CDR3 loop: CASSLNGLAYEQYF. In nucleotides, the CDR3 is TGTGCCAGCAGTTTAAACGGACTAGCATACGAGCAGTACTTC.

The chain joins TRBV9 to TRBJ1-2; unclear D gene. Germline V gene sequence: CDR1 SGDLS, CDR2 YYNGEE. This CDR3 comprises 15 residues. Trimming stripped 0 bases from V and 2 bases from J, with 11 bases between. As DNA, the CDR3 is TGTGCCAGCAGCGTAGGAGGGAGCGGAAACTATGGCTACACCTTC. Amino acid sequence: CASSVGGSGNYGYTF.

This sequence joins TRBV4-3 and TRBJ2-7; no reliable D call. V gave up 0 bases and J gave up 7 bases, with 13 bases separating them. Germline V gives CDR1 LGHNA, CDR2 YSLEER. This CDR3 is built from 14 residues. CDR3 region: CASSQDPAHWEQYF. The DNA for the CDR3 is TGCGCCAGCAGCCAAGATCCAGCGCACTGGGAGCAGTACTTC.

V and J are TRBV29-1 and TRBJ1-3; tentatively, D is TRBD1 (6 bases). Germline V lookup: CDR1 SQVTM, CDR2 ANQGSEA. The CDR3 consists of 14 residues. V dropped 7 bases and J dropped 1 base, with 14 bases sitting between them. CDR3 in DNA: TGCAGCGCACACTCGACAGGATCTGGAAACACCATATATTTT. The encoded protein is CSAHSTGSGNTIYF.

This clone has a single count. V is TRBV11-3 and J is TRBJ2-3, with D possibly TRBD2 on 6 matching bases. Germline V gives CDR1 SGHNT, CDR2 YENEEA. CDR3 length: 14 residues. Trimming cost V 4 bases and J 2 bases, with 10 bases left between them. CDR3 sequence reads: CASSWGGNTDTQYF. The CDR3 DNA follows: TGTGCCAGCAGCTGGGGCGGGAACACAGATACGCAGTATTTT.

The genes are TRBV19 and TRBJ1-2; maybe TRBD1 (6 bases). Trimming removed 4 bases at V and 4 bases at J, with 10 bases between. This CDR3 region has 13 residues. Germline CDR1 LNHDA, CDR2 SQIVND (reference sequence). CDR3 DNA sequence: TGTGCCAGTAGTAGGGGACACCCCTATGGCTACACCTTC. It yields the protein CASSRGHPYGYTF.

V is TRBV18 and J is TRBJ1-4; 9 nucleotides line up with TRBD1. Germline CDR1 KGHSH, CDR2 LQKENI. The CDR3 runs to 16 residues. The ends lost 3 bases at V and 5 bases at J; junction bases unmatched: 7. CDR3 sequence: CASSPGPGQGNEKLFF. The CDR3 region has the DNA TGTGCCAGCTCACCTGGGCCGGGACAGGGAAATGAAAAACTGTTTTTT.

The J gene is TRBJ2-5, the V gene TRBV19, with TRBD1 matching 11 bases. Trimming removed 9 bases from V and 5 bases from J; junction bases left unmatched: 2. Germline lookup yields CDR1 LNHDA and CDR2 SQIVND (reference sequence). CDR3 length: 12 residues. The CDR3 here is CARDRGQETQYF. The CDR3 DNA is TGTGCCAGGGACAGGGGGCAGGAGACCCAGTACTTC.

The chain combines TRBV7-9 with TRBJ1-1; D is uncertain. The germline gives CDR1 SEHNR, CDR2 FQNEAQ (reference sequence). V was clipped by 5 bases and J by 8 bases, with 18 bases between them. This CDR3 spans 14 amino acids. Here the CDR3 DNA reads TGTGCCAGCAGCACTGCCAACCCCGTCCAAGAAGCTTTCTTT. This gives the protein CASSTANPVQEAFF. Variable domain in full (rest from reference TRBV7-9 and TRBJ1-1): DTGVSQNPRHKITKRGQNVTFRCDPISEHNRLYWYRQTLGQGPEFLTYFQNEAQLEKSRLLSDRFSAERPKGSFSTLEIQRTEQGDSAMYLCASSTANPVQEAFFGQGTRLTVV.

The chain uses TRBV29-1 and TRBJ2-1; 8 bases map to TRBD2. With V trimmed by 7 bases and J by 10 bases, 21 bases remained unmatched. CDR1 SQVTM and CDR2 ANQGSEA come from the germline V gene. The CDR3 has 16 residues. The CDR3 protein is CSAGEGTSPIPSEQFF. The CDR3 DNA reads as TGCAGCGCGGGGGAAGGGACTAGTCCCATCCCAAGCGAGCAGTTCTTC.

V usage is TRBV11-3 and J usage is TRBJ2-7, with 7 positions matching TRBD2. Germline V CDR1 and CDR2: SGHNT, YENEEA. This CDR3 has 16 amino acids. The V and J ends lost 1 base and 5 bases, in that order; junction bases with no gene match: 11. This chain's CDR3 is CASSLGVGPRGDEQYF. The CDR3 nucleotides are TGTGCCAGCAGCTTAGGTGTAGGACCCCGGGGGGACGAGCAGTACTTC.

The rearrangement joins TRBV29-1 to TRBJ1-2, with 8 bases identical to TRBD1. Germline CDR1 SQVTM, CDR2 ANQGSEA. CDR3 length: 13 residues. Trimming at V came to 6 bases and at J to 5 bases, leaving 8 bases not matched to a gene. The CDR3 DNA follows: TGCAGCGTCAGGGACAGGAGAACATATGGCTACACCTTC. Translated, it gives CSVRDRRTYGYTF.

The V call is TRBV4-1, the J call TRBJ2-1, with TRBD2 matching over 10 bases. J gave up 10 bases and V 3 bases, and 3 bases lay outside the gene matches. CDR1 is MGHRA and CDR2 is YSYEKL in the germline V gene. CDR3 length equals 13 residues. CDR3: CASSHSTSGEQFF. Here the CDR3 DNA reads TGCGCCAGCAGCCATTCGACTAGCGGGGAGCAGTTCTTC.

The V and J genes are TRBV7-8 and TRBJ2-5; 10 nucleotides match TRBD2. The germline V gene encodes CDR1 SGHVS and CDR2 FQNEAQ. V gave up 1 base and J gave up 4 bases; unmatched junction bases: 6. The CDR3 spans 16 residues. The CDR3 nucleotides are TGTGCCAGCAGCTTAGTTGCTAGCGGGAGCCGAGAGACCCAGTACTTC. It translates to CASSLVASGSRETQYF.

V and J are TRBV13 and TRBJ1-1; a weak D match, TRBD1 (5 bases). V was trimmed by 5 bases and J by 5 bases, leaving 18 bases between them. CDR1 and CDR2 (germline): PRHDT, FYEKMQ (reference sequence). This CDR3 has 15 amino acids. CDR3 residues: CASSPLGRVETEAFF. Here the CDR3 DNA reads TGTGCCAGCAGCCCCCTTGGCAGGGTTGAGACTGAAGCTTTCTTT. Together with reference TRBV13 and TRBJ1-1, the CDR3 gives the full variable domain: AAGVIQSPRHLIKEKRETATLKCYPIPRHDTVYWYQQGPGQDPQFLISFYEKMQSDKGSIPDRFSAQQFSDYHSELNMSSLELGDSALYFCASSPLGRVETEAFFGQGTRLTVV.

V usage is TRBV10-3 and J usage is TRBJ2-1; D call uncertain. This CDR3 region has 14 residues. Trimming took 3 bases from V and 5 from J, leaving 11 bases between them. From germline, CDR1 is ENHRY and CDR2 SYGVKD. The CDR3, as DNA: TGTGCCATCAGTGACCCCTCCGAGCACAATGAGCAGTTCTTC. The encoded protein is CAISDPSEHNEQFF.

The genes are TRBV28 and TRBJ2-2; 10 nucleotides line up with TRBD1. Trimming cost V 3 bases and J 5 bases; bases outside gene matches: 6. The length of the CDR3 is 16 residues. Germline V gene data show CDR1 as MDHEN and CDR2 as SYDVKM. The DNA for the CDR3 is TGTGCCAGCAGTTTCGTTGTGGACAGGGGGACCGGGGAGCTGTTTTTT. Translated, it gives CASSFVVDRGTGELFF.